Listed below are T cell receptor beta chains from one sample, sequenced in a study of blood T cell repertoires in COVID-19. The table came from immunoSEQ multiplex PCR; TCRdb's copy has only in-frame clones and leaves some out. The data show around 67,000 clones, roughly 86% seen once. Source material: peripheral blood. The source is a man aged 65 to 79 with acute or convalescent COVID-19. CDR3s include the opening cysteine and the closing phenylalanine or tryptophan. The D gene is left open where the match is weak. A clone size is listed for some rows: how often the clone was seen (once, few, many), or a class if it is expanded.

cdr3_aa cdr3_nt d_call j_call clone_size v_call
CASSLGLGVTTNEKLFF TGTGCCAGCAGCTTAGGACTAGGTGTGACAACTAATGAAAAACTGTTTTTT NA TRBJ1-4 NA TRBV7-9
CASSYPGHGNEQFF TGTGCCAGCAGTTACCCGGGACACGGCAATGAGCAGTTCTTC NA TRBJ2-1 NA TRBV6-6
CASSYSWQREYEQYF TGTGCCAGCAGTTACTCGTGGCAGCGGGAGTACGAGCAGTACTTC TRBD2 TRBJ2-7 NA TRBV6-5
CASSYGTSGARTQYF TGTGCCAGCAGTTACGGGACTAGCGGGGCGAGGACCCAGTACTTC TRBD2 TRBJ2-5 NA TRBV6-5
CASSSRGGGSGANVLTF TGTGCCAGCAGCTCCAGGGGTGGGGGCTCTGGGGCCAACGTCCTGACTTTC NA TRBJ2-6 NA TRBV7-3
CASRLEGLQETQYF TGTGCCAGCAGGTTGGAGGGCCTCCAAGAGACCCAGTACTTC NA TRBJ2-5 NA TRBV2
CASSSAGGTIYEQYF TGTGCCAGCAGCTCCGCGGGGGGGACCATCTACGAGCAGTACTTC TRBD2 TRBJ2-7 NA TRBV7-2
CASRERGQETQYF TGTGCCAGCAGGGAAAGGGGGCAAGAGACCCAGTACTTC NA TRBJ2-5 NA TRBV3-1/TRBV3-2
CASSLTGGNTEAFF TGTGCCAGCAGCCTTACAGGGGGGAACACTGAAGCTTTCTTT TRBD1 TRBJ1-1 NA TRBV7-3
CASSRQGPIYGYTF TGTGCCAGCAGTCGACAGGGACCGATCTATGGCTACACCTTC TRBD1 TRBJ1-2 NA TRBV5-4
CASSLAGQLAAFF TGTGCCAGCAGCTTAGCGGGCCAGTTAGCGGCTTTCTTT NA TRBJ1-1 NA TRBV7-8
CASSFLTGGGYGYTF TGTGCCAGCAGCTTCCTCACAGGGGGCGGCTATGGCTACACCTTC TRBD1 TRBJ1-2 NA TRBV7-9
CASSLTVDSSSGANVLTF TGTGCCAGCAGCCTGACGGTGGACTCGAGCTCTGGGGCCAACGTCCTGACTTTC NA TRBJ2-6 NA TRBV7-9
CASSTQGQGTGYTF TGTGCCAGTAGTACCCAGGGACAGGGGACAGGCTACACCTTC TRBD1 TRBJ1-2 NA TRBV19
CASSSGGEQETQYF TGTGCCAGCAGCTCCGGGGGGGAACAAGAGACCCAGTACTTC TRBD2 TRBJ2-5 NA TRBV5-6
CASTIRSYTEAFF TGTGCCAGCACTATAAGATCCTACACTGAAGCTTTCTTT NA TRBJ1-1 NA TRBV28
CASSESGLPDTQYF TGTGCCAGCAGTGAATCGGGACTTCCCGATACGCAGTATTTT NA TRBJ2-3 NA TRBV2
CASSDSSLAGRDTQYF TGTGCCAGCAGTGACTCGAGTCTAGCAGGTCGGGATACGCAGTATTTT NA TRBJ2-3 NA TRBV6-4
CASTPGLVTDTQYF TGTGCCAGCACTCCGGGACTAGTGACAGATACGCAGTATTTT TRBD2 TRBJ2-3 NA TRBV6-6
CASTEIGTSGYNEQFF TGTGCCAGCACCGAGATTGGGACTAGCGGTTACAATGAGCAGTTCTTC TRBD2 TRBJ2-1 NA TRBV7-9
CASSVRGGETQYF TGCGCCAGCAGCGTAAGGGGTGGGGAGACCCAGTACTTC NA TRBJ2-5 NA TRBV5-1
CASSQVVDSPLHF TGCGCCAGCAGCCAAGTAGTTGATTCACCCCTCCACTTT NA TRBJ1-6 NA TRBV4-3
CASSSPGGGEADTQYF TGTGCCAGCAGCTCCCCCGGCGGAGGGGAGGCAGATACGCAGTATTTT NA TRBJ2-3 NA TRBV9
CASTPTPASDYEQYF TGTGCCAGCACCCCAACTCCAGCTAGTGACTACGAGCAGTACTTC NA TRBJ2-7 once TRBV28
CASSLAAGPGNTIYF TGTGCCAGCAGCTTAGCCGCAGGGCCCGGAAACACCATATATTTT NA TRBJ1-3 NA TRBV11-2
CAWSVLRGPSYEQYF TGTGCCTGGAGTGTACTCCGGGGTCCCAGCTACGAGCAGTACTTC NA TRBJ2-7 few TRBV30
CASSQAGGGGYTF TGTGCCAGCAGCCAAGCGGGGGGTGGAGGCTACACCTTC NA TRBJ1-2 NA TRBV3-1/TRBV3-2
CASSFASGRGETQYF TGTGCTAGCAGCTTTGCTAGCGGGAGGGGGGAGACCCAGTACTTC TRBD2 TRBJ2-5 once TRBV7-7
CSVAGARGSDTQYF TGCAGCGTCGCTGGGGCCAGGGGGTCAGATACGCAGTATTTT TRBD1 TRBJ2-3 NA TRBV29-1
CASSLGRGVYNEQFF TGTGCCAGCAGCTTAGGACGGGGGGTCTACAATGAGCAGTTCTTC TRBD2 TRBJ2-1 few TRBV5-6
CASRITGEQYF TGTGCCAGCAGGATCACGGGCGAGCAGTACTTC NA TRBJ2-7 NA TRBV28
CASSLGDYSNQPQHF TGCGCCAGCAGCCTGGGGGACTATAGCAATCAGCCCCAGCATTTT NA TRBJ1-5 NA TRBV5-1
CATSDPILRAGGQETQYF TGTGCCACCAGTGACCCTATCCTGCGAGCGGGGGGCCAAGAGACCCAGTACTTC TRBD2 TRBJ2-5 few TRBV24-1
CASRINLDSSKNIQYF TGTGCCAGCAGAATCAACTTGGACAGTTCCAAAAACATTCAGTACTTC NA TRBJ2-4 NA TRBV9
CASSIPGRGRGKLFF TGTGCCAGCAGCATCCCCGGCAGGGGCAGGGGAAAACTGTTTTTT NA TRBJ1-4 NA TRBV5-8
CASSGGQVYEQYF TGTGCCAGCAGTGGGGGACAAGTCTACGAGCAGTACTTC NA TRBJ2-7 NA TRBV28
CASSPLQVAGLGPQHF TGTGCCAGCAGCCCGTTACAAGTTGCGGGCCTGGGGCCCCAGCATTTT NA TRBJ1-5 few TRBV6-2/TRBV6-3
CAISELETGADQPQHF TGTGCCATCAGTGAGTTGGAGACAGGGGCGGATCAGCCCCAGCATTTT TRBD1 TRBJ1-5 NA TRBV10-3
CAPCPGYTF TGTGCCCCTTGTCCCGGCTACACCTTC NA TRBJ1-2 NA TRBV24-1
CASSFLALQETQYF TGTGCCAGCAGCTTTTTAGCGCTTCAAGAGACCCAGTACTTC NA TRBJ2-5 NA TRBV7-9
CAISATGLANTGELFF TGTGCCATCAGTGCGACAGGGCTCGCGAACACCGGGGAGCTGTTTTTT TRBD1 TRBJ2-2 once TRBV10-3